The sequence of this TCR beta chain was determined in a study of blood T cell repertoires in COVID-19. Study in general: From the United States, Italy and Spain came samples of acute and convalescent COVID-19. T cells, B-cell-depleted T cells, or PBMCs supplied cDNA or gDNA.

Per the original data handling: Nucleated cell counts were estimated from reference gene primer amplification. TCRdb's table, derived via immunoSEQ multiplex PCR, lists solely in-frame clones and lacks some. Clone size and V and J calls were adopted from that table, with D and trimming inferred from the DNA. This sample has about 270,000 clones; 75% to 90% occur once, and the top ten carry 2.2%. J was trimmed by 2 bases and V by 10 bases; bases with no gene match: 5. The CDR3 is 14 residues long. Germline-derived CDR1 and CDR2 are KGHDR and SFDVKD. This TCR came from a man aged 50-60 years with acute or convalescent COVID-19. The chain has TRBV24-1 and TRBJ1-5; 9 bases agree with TRBD1. Sequencing was done on a sample of peripheral blood. CDR3 sequence reads: CATDTGGGNQPQHF. The CDR3 bases are TGTGCCACGGACACAGGGGGCGGCAATCAGCCCCAGCATTTT.